One sample yielded the 19 T cell receptor beta chains listed below, sequenced in a study of cytomegalovirus exposure and HLA in healthy donors. The PCR made use of 60 Vbeta and 13 Jbeta primers. Measured with immunoSEQ multiplex PCR; TCRdb has only the in-frame clones, and not every one. The sample carries some 160,000 clones, 78% recorded once. Material: PBMCs. The receptors were gathered from a male donor in good health and CMV-seronegative.

Only one count was recorded for this clone. The chain employs TRBV19 and TRBJ2-3, with D possibly being TRBD2 (6 bases). Germline V gives CDR1 LNHDA, CDR2 SQIVND (reference sequence). CDR3 size: 14 residues. Trimming took off 7 bases at V and 5 bases at J, with 16 bases between the two ends. The chain's CDR3 is CASTPGRLRDTQYF. The CDR3, as DNA: TGTGCCAGTACCCCCGGGAGACTTCGAGATACGCAGTATTTT.

This chain connects TRBV5-4 to TRBJ2-1, with 10 bases fitting TRBD2. V was clipped by 2 bases and J by 8 bases; unmatched bases: 13. This CDR3 is 17 amino acids long. Germline V gene sequence: CDR1 SGHNT, CDR2 YYREEE (reference sequence). The DNA for the CDR3 is TGTGCCAGCAGCTTTCCCAGCGGGAGGGCCTCTAGCCATGAGCAGTTCTTC. Translating it yields CASSFPSGRASSHEQFF.

This clone was detected once. V usage is TRBV9 and J usage is TRBJ1-2; perhaps TRBD1 as D (5 bases). This CDR3 spans 13 amino acids. The V and J ends lost 4 bases and 6 bases respectively, with 13 bases between them. CDR1 is SGDLS and CDR2 is YYNGEE in the germline V gene. CDR3 region: CASSRGPWDGYTF. For the CDR3, the DNA is TGTGCCAGCAGCAGGGGCCCCTGGGATGGCTACACCTTC.

This sequence joins TRBV28 and TRBJ1-1; no clear D gene. CDR1 is MDHEN, CDR2 SYDVKM, per germline. V lost 6 bases, J lost 6 bases, and 8 bases lay in between. The CDR3 has 11 residues. CDR3 sequence (DNA): TGTGCCAGCAGGCTATACGCTGAAGCTTTCTTT. Its protein product is CASRLYAEAFF.

This clone was detected only a few times. The gene calls are TRBV4-1 and TRBJ1-4, with TRBD1 matching 9 bases. The CDR3 totals 15 residues. Germline lookup yields CDR1 MGHRA and CDR2 YSYEKL. Unmatched junction bases numbered 5, after V lost 4 bases and J lost 5 bases. The CDR3 DNA reads as TGCGCCAGCAGCCCTGGAGGGACAGGGAATGAAAAACTGTTTTTT. It specifies CASSPGGTGNEKLFF.

The J gene is TRBJ2-2, the V gene TRBV6-6; TRBD2 agrees at 9 bases. V shed 7 bases, J shed 2 bases, and the junction held 2 bases outside the gene matches. CDR3 length: 14 amino acids. Germline V gene lookup returns CDR1 MNHNY and CDR2 SVGAGI (reference sequence). Here the CDR3 DNA reads TGTGCCAGCATTCTAGCGGGAAACACCGGGGAGCTGTTTTTT. Its protein product is CASILAGNTGELFF.

The rearrangement uses TRBV9 and TRBJ2-1, with 7 bases aligning to TRBD1. The CDR3 is 18 amino acids. CDR1 and CDR2 (germline): SGDLS, YYNGEE. J gave up 5 bases and V 0 bases, and 14 bases lay outside the gene matches. CDR3 loop: CASSVAPLGQGVNNEQFF. In DNA, the CDR3 is TGTGCCAGCAGCGTAGCTCCCCTAGGGCAGGGGGTAAACAATGAGCAGTTCTTC.

This chain connects TRBV4-1 to TRBJ1-5, with 9 nucleotides matching TRBD1. CDR1 and CDR2 from the germline V gene are MGHRA and YSYEKL. V lost 3 bases to trimming and J lost 5 bases; unmatched junction nucleotides: 14. This CDR3 has 18 residues. CDR3 in DNA: TGCGCCAGCAGCCAGATTGCCGGAACAGGGGGCGTCGATCAGCCCCAGCATTTT. It translates to CASSQIAGTGGVDQPQHF.

As for this clone: An end of the junction differs from the germline gene, which may be a read error. The chain combines TRBV4-1 with TRBJ2-7, with 9 bases fitting TRBD1. Germline values: CDR1 MGHRA, CDR2 YSYEKL. The CDR3 covers 16 residues. CDR3 amino acids: CASSQGPTGGSYEQYF. CDR3 bases: TGCGCCAGCAGTCAAGGCCCGACAGGGGGATCCTACGAGCAGTACTTC.

This rearrangement joins TRBV2 to TRBJ1-4; TRBD1 matches at 10 bases. V lost 7 bases, J lost 7 bases, and 6 bases stayed unmatched. Per germline, CDR1 SNHLY and CDR2 FYNNEI. The CDR3 length is 14 residues. The CDR3 bases are TGTGCCAGCACCGAGGGGGACAGGGGTGAAAAACTGTTTTTT. It is translated as CASTEGDRGEKLFF.

The rearrangement uses TRBV11-2 and TRBJ2-1; tentatively, D is TRBD2 (5 bases). Germline CDR1 and CDR2: SGHAT and FQNNGV. CDR3 length: 15 residues. The V gene lost 1 base and the J gene lost 0 bases, with 7 bases spanning the gap. CDR3 in amino acids: CASSLVAISYNEQFF. CDR3 bases: TGTGCCAGCAGCTTAGTAGCGATCTCCTACAATGAGCAGTTCTTC. Full variable domain (rest looked up from reference TRBV11-2 and TRBJ2-1): EAGVAQSPRYKIIEKRQSVAFWCNPISGHATLYWYQQILGQGPKLLIQFQNNGVVDDSQLPKDRFSAERLKGVDSTLKIQPAKLEDSAVYLCASSLVAISYNEQFFGPGTRLTVL.

V gene TRBV19 combines with J gene TRBJ1-5; D is uncertain. Germline V gives CDR1 LNHDA, CDR2 SQIVND (reference sequence). CDR3 length: 14 amino acids. Trimming removed 3 bases at V and 2 bases at J, with 8 bases between. As DNA, the CDR3 is TGTGCCAGTAGTATCACGGTTGGCAATCAGCCCCAGCATTTT. It codes for CASSITVGNQPQHF.

The chain carries TRBV5-1 and TRBJ2-1, with 11 bases fitting TRBD2. With V trimmed by 0 bases and J by 5 bases, 7 bases remained unmatched. The CDR3 runs 17 residues. The germline V gene encodes CDR1 SGHRS and CDR2 YFSETQ. CDR3 DNA: TGCGCCAGCAGCTTGGGGGCAGGGACTAGCGGCCACAATGAGCAGTTCTTC. Amino acids: CASSLGAGTSGHNEQFF.

This chain joins TRBV28 and TRBJ2-1; D gene unclear. Looked up from germline, CDR1 is MDHEN and CDR2 is SYDVKM. The CDR3 extends over 16 amino acids. V was shortened by 6 bases and J by 2 bases, with 17 bases between the two germline ends. The CDR3 DNA reads as TGTGCCAGCAGGAGTAACCTCCCTCCCGCCTACAATGAGCAGTTCTTC. It translates to CASRSNLPPAYNEQFF.

The rearrangement links TRBV27 to TRBJ2-7; the D gene is possibly TRBD1 (6 bases). This CDR3 region has 14 residues. Germline V gene lookup returns CDR1 MNHEY and CDR2 SMNVEV (reference sequence). V was trimmed by 6 bases and J by 2 bases, leaving 14 bases between them. The CDR3 here is CASRPHRDAYEQYF. CDR3 coding DNA: TGTGCCAGCAGACCCCACAGGGATGCCTACGAGCAGTACTTC.

V gene TRBV28 combines with J gene TRBJ1-2; 9 bases are shared with TRBD1. Germline V CDR1 and CDR2: MDHEN, SYDVKM. The ends lost 6 bases at V and 5 bases at J; junction bases unmatched: 10. The CDR3 length is 15 residues. The CDR3 DNA reads as TGTGCCAGCAGCCCCGGGACAGGGCCGTCTTATGGCTACACCTTC. Protein product: CASSPGTGPSYGYTF.

The DNA of the CDR3 is TGTGCCAGCGGGACAGGGGGAGCCTACGAGCAGTACTTC. Translating gives CASGTGGAYEQYF. The chain is built from TRBV7-9 and TRBJ2-7; 11 bases are a match to TRBD1. The CDR3 totals 13 residues. V was pared by 8 bases and J by 2 bases, with 2 bases of the junction left unmatched. Looked up from germline, CDR1 is SEHNR and CDR2 is FQNEAQ (reference sequence).

V usage is TRBV16 and J usage is TRBJ1-1; maybe TRBD1 (5 bases). CDR1 and CDR2 (germline): KGHSY, FQNENV. This CDR3 has 16 residues. The V gene lost 0 bases and the J gene lost 3 bases, with 14 bases spanning the gap. The CDR3 DNA is TGTGCCAGCAGCCAATCTATCGACAGCCGATACACTGAAGCTTTCTTT. This codes for CASSQSIDSRYTEAFF.

The gene calls are TRBV30 and TRBJ2-2; 8 bases agree with TRBD2. The germline gives CDR1 GTSNPN, CDR2 SVGIG (reference sequence). This CDR3 contains 14 residues. Trimming took 2 bases from V and 4 from J; bases not matched to a gene: 3. CDR3 sequence (DNA): TGTGCCTGGAGTCTCAGCGGGAGCACCGGGGAGCTGTTTTTT. Protein product: CAWSLSGSTGELFF.